One and the same sample provided the 18 T cell receptor beta chains below, sequenced in a study of blood T cell repertoires in COVID-19 (dated by TCRdb to 2020 to 2022). The library was produced with the immunoSEQ multiplex PCR assay. TCRdb stores this immuneACCESS table with in-frame sequences only. Part of the clones is absent; in the studies checked, under half of the shortfall reflects unresolved V genes, and no reason is known for the rest. For this sample there are 150,000 to 200,000 clones; 70% to 90% appear just once. Jointly, the top ten make up roughly 21% of the sample. The sample was peripheral blood. These receptors all come from a man aged 55 to 70 with active or convalescent COVID-19.

The genes are TRBV6-5 and TRBJ2-2, with D possibly matching TRBD1 (7 bases). The CDR3 consists of 14 residues. Trimming took 6 bases from V and 6 from J, leaving 14 bases between them. Germline lookup yields CDR1 MNHEY and CDR2 SVGAGI. The CDR3 sequence: CASRHTGEAGELFF. CDR3 coding DNA: TGTGCCAGCAGACATACAGGGGAGGCCGGGGAGCTGTTTTTT.

The rearrangement links TRBV4-1 to TRBJ2-3, with D possibly TRBD1 on 6 matching bases. Trimming stripped 0 bases from V and 0 bases from J, with 13 bases between. The CDR3 length is 17 residues. The germline V gene encodes CDR1 MGHRA and CDR2 YSYEKL. CDR3 amino acids: CASSQEGARGSTDTQYF. CDR3 DNA: TGCGCCAGCAGCCAAGAGGGGGCCAGGGGAAGCACAGATACGCAGTATTTT.

V usage is TRBV27 and J usage is TRBJ2-6; 12 bases line up with TRBD2. V shed 6 bases and J 3 bases; nucleotides not matched to a gene: 12. From germline, CDR1 is MNHEY and CDR2 SMNVEV (reference sequence). The CDR3 is 19 amino acids. For the CDR3, the DNA is TGTGCCAGCAGAGCAAAAGGACTAGCGGGGTACCGTGGGGCCAACGTCCTGACTTTC. Residues: CASRAKGLAGYRGANVLTF. Variable domain in full (rest from reference TRBV27 and TRBJ2-6): EAQVTQNPRYLITVTGKKLTVTCSQNMNHEYMSWYRQDPGLGLRQIYYSMNVEVTDKGDVPEGYKVSRKEKRNFPLILESPSPNQTSLYFCASRAKGLAGYRGANVLTFGAGSRLTVL.

The rearrangement joins TRBV10-2 to TRBJ1-1, with no clear D. V shed 3 bases and J shed 11 bases, with 10 bases lying between them. Germline V gene sequence: CDR1 WSHSY, CDR2 SAAADI. This CDR3 region has 11 residues. This CDR3 reads CASSDERVAFF. The CDR3 DNA reads TGCGCCAGCAGTGATGAGAGGGTGGCTTTCTTT.

The V and J genes are TRBV7-6 and TRBJ1-1; TRBD1 agrees at 7 bases. CDR3 length: 16 residues. Per germline, CDR1 SGHVS and CDR2 FNYEAQ. The trim removed 2 bases at V and 4 bases at J, leaving 10 bases unmatched. CDR3 nucleotide sequence: TGTGCCAGCAGCTTACATGAGGGGGCGGTCGGCACTGAAGCTTTCTTT. This translates into CASSLHEGAVGTEAFF.

This clone was seen a handful of times. The genes are TRBV4-1 and TRBJ1-5; TRBD1 is a possible D gene (5 bases). Trimming cost V 2 bases and J 9 bases, with 17 bases left between them. This CDR3 comprises 15 residues. The germline gives CDR1 MGHRA, CDR2 YSYEKL. The CDR3, as DNA: TGCGCCAGCAGCCAATATGCGCCAGGGTTCGGGCCCCAGCATTTT. Residues: CASSQYAPGFGPQHF.

CDR3 region: CASRDGGRYEQYF. The CDR3 nucleotides read TGTGCCAGCAGGGACGGGGGGCGATACGAGCAGTACTTC. The rearrangement uses TRBV28 and TRBJ2-7, with D possibly TRBD2 on 7 matching bases. Germline CDR1 is MDHEN and CDR2 is SYDVKM. The V end lost 6 bases, the J end lost 4 bases, and 13 bases lay between the germline ends. This CDR3 has 13 amino acids.

This chain connects TRBV7-9 to TRBJ1-1; 10 bases are shared with TRBD1. With V trimmed by 4 bases and J by 3 bases, 11 bases remained unmatched. Germline values: CDR1 SEHNR, CDR2 FQNEAQ (reference sequence). The CDR3 has 17 residues. CDR3 DNA: TGTGCCAGCAGCTGGGGACAGGGGCCAGTCCTAGACACTGAAGCTTTCTTT. Residues: CASSWGQGPVLDTEAFF. The full variable domain, rest sourced from reference TRBV7-9 and TRBJ1-1, is DTGVSQNPRHKITKRGQNVTFRCDPISEHNRLYWYRQTLGQGPEFLTYFQNEAQLEKSRLLSDRFSAERPKGSFSTLEIQRTEQGDSAMYLCASSWGQGPVLDTEAFFGQGTRLTVV.

The rearrangement uses TRBV7-9 and TRBJ2-5; D not resolved. Trimming removed 4 bases at V and 7 bases at J, with 16 bases between. The CDR3 loop spans 14 amino acids. The germline V gene encodes CDR1 SEHNR and CDR2 FQNEAQ (reference sequence). The CDR3 region has the DNA TGTGCCAGCAGCTCCTTGTGGGTCCGAGGGACCCAGTACTTC. Its translation: CASSSLWVRGTQYF.

The chain employs TRBV29-1 and TRBJ2-5; D gene ambiguous. V shed 4 bases and J shed 2 bases, with 5 bases lying between them. The CDR3 consists of 11 residues. Germline assignment: CDR1 SQVTM and CDR2 ANQGSEA. CDR3 nucleotides: TGCAGCGTTGTAATGCAAGAGACCCAGTACTTC. It is translated as CSVVMQETQYF.

The chain recombines TRBV19 with TRBJ2-1, with 8 bases aligning to TRBD2. Germline V gene lookup returns CDR1 LNHDA and CDR2 SQIVND (reference sequence). V trimming: 1 base; J trimming: 7 bases; junction bases outside the gene matches: 9. This CDR3 contains 16 residues. The DNA for the CDR3 is TGTGCCAGTAGTATAGGCCCAGCGGGGGATAGGAATGAGCAGTTCTTC. It yields the protein CASSIGPAGDRNEQFF.

This sequence joins TRBV23-1 and TRBJ2-2, with TRBD1 matching 9 bases. TRBV23-1 is annotated as an ORF whose role is uncertain. The V and J ends lost 9 bases and 0 bases, in that order; junction bases with no gene match: 11. CDR3 size: 17 residues. The CDR3 reads CARTREWDRANTGELFF. The CDR3 DNA sequence: TGCGCCAGAACCCGGGAATGGGACAGGGCGAACACCGGGGAGCTGTTTTTT.

This clone was counted only a few times. Other DNA sequences from this sample encode an identical CDR3 as well. The V gene is TRBV6-1, the J gene TRBJ1-4, with 7 bases matching TRBD1. J lost 4 bases, V lost 2 bases, and 4 bases had no gene match. Per the germline V gene, CDR1 is MNHNS and CDR2 is SASEGT. The CDR3 runs to 15 residues. CDR3 amino acids: CASSERQGFNEKLFF. CDR3 nucleotides: TGTGCCAGCAGTGAAAGACAGGGTTTTAATGAAAAACTGTTTTTT.

The V gene is TRBV3-1 (or the pseudogene TRBV3-2), the J gene TRBJ1-4; D call uncertain. V was pared by 2 bases and J by 0 bases, with 4 bases between. The CDR3 totals 14 residues. CDR1 and CDR2 (germline): LGHDT, YNNKEL (reference sequence). CDR3: CASSQYATNEKLFF. Written as DNA, the CDR3 is TGTGCCAGCAGCCAATATGCAACTAATGAAAAACTGTTTTTT.

The chain has TRBV5-1 and TRBJ2-1; D is undetermined. Between the trimmed V and J ends, which lost 0 bases and 4 bases, there was a span of 8 bases. The CDR3 runs 14 residues. CDR1 is SGHRS and CDR2 is YFSETQ in the germline V gene. CDR3 in amino acids: CASSLGQEYNEQFF. Here the CDR3 DNA reads TGCGCCAGCAGCTTGGGGCAGGAATACAATGAGCAGTTCTTC.

Turning to this clone: Different DNA sequences within this sample yield the same CDR3. The J gene is TRBJ2-7, the V gene TRBV19; 9 bases are a match to TRBD1. Germline CDR1 is LNHDA and CDR2 is SQIVND (reference sequence). V was pared by 3 bases and J by 4 bases, with 4 bases of the junction left unmatched. The CDR3 is 14 amino acids. CDR3 DNA: TGTGCCAGTAGTATCGGACAGGGGTCGTACGAGCAGTACTTC. Its protein product is CASSIGQGSYEQYF.

The rearrangement links TRBV24-1 to TRBJ2-5; TRBD2 might be the D (5 bases). The CDR3 sequence is 14 residues long. Germline loops: CDR1 KGHDR, CDR2 SFDVKD. Trimming shortened V by 0 bases and J by 3 bases, and 7 bases separated the two germline ends. The CDR3 protein is CATSDLGREETQYF. The CDR3 DNA is TGTGCCACCAGTGATTTGGGGCGGGAAGAGACCCAGTACTTC.

With regard to this clone: At one end, the junction sequence differs from germline, possibly due to a read error. Other DNA sequences within the sample encode an identical CDR3. The J gene is TRBJ2-6, the V gene TRBV15, with 7 positions matching TRBD2. The CDR3 runs 19 residues. Per germline, CDR1 LNHNV and CDR2 YYDKDF (reference sequence). CDR3 in DNA: TGTGCCACCAGCGAACAAAGGGGAGGGGCCATCTCTGGGGCCAATGTCCTGACTTTC. Amino acid sequence: CATSEQRGGAISGANVLTF.